What follows is one T cell receptor beta chain and its context. The entry originates in a study of blood T cell repertoires in COVID-19. At the level of the study: Samples representing acute and convalescent COVID-19 were sourced from the United States, Italy and Spain. T cells, B-cell-depleted T cells, or PBMCs provided the cDNA or gDNA that served as material.

Per the original data handling: Nucleated cell number was recorded as an estimate derived from reference gene primer amplification. Some clones are missing from TCRdb's copy, which holds only in-frame ones; the method was immunoSEQ multiplex PCR. V, J and clone size were drawn from that table, and D and trimming were deduced from the DNA. Here the sample spans about 190,000 clones, around 79% being singletons. Germline values: CDR1 SNHLY, CDR2 FYNNEI. Trimming removed 3 bases from V and 4 bases from J; junction bases left unmatched: 5. The CDR3 is 15 amino acids. The TCR originated in a man aged 50 to 59 who had recovered from COVID-19. The sequenced material came from peripheral blood. The chain uses TRBV2 and TRBJ1-2; TRBD1 matches 10 bases. Here the CDR3 reads CASSEGTGDTYGYTF. Written as DNA, the CDR3 is TGTGCCAGCAGTGAGGGGACAGGGGATACCTATGGCTACACCTTC.